The clone carrying this TCR beta chain came up a few times. The antigen is undetermined. This sample was included in a study of tumor and adjacent non-tumor tissue in lung cancer. On the study more broadly: Stage I to III disease affected approximately 11 men and 5 women aged about 31 to 85. Study results and caveats: Tumor repertoires had a smaller top 100 clone share than normal lung.

V dropped 0 bases and J dropped 5 bases, with 30 bases sitting between them. This CDR3 has 20 residues. Germline CDR1 and CDR2: DFQATT and SNEGSKA (reference sequence). RNA was extracted from bulk tissue without any cell sorting. More than 3 cm separated this lung sample from the edge of the tumor. A modified ARM-PCR protocol with three rounds of nested PCR amplified TCRbeta. MiXCR, run by TCRdb on the multiplex PCR reads, gives a single entry per CDR3 protein. This table has approximately 62,000 distinct CDR3 sequences, 61% appearing once. The V call is TRBV20-1, the J call TRBJ2-3, with D perhaps matching TRBD2 (7 bases). The sequence was collected from a man between 70 and 80 years old with non-small cell lung cancer. Sample: distant non-tumor lung tissue. The CDR3 loop reads CSARDTGGLAGLRILDTQYF. DNA for the CDR3: TGCAGTGCTAGAGATACGGGGGGCCTAGCTGGGTTACGAATCTTAGATACGCAGTATTTT.